This section outlines one TCR beta chain sequence together with its context. The authors' processing: Estimation of nucleated cell counts was performed using reference gene primer amplification. The table came from immunoSEQ multiplex PCR; TCRdb's copy has only in-frame clones and leaves some out. V, J and clone size are taken as reported in that table, and D and trimming were inferred from the DNA itself. This sample has 250,000 to 400,000 clones; roughly 90% occur once, and the top ten carry roughly 2.6%. The sample belongs to a study of blood T cell repertoires in COVID-19. Specimen: PBMCs or T cells enriched from blood (not recorded which). This clonotype was obtained from a man aged 55 to 69 who had recovered from COVID-19.

In nucleotides, the CDR3 is TGTGCCAGCAGTTTAAAAGGGGCTGAAGCTTTCTTT. It encodes CASSLKGAEAFF. The J gene is TRBJ1-1, the V gene TRBV12-3 or TRBV12-4; the D gene is possibly TRBD1 (5 bases). The CDR3 is made up of 12 amino acids. The ends were cut back, 2 bases at V and 6 bases at J, with 7 bases in the middle.